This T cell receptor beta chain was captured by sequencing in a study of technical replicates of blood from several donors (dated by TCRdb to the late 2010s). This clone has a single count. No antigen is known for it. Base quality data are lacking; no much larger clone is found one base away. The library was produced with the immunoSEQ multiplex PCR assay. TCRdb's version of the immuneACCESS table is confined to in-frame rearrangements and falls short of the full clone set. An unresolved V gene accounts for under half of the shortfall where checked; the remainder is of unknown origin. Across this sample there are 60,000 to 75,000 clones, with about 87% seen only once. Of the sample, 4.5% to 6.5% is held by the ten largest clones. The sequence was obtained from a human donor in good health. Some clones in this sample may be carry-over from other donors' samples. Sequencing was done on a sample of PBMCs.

The CDR3 protein: CASSLVLAGANEQFF. The nucleotide sequence reads TGTGCCAGCAGCTTAGTCCTAGCGGGAGCCAATGAGCAGTTCTTC. The V and J segments used are TRBV7-9 and TRBJ2-1; 10 junctional bases match TRBD2. The V end gives up 1 base and the J end 6 bases, leaving 3 bases in the junction not matched to a gene. The germline V gene (reference sequence) provides CDR1 SEHNR and CDR2 FQNEAQ. The CDR3 goes from the cysteine to the phenylalanine over 15 residues. Of the read, only the CDR3 DNA is kept; its 45 bases are in frame from base 1.